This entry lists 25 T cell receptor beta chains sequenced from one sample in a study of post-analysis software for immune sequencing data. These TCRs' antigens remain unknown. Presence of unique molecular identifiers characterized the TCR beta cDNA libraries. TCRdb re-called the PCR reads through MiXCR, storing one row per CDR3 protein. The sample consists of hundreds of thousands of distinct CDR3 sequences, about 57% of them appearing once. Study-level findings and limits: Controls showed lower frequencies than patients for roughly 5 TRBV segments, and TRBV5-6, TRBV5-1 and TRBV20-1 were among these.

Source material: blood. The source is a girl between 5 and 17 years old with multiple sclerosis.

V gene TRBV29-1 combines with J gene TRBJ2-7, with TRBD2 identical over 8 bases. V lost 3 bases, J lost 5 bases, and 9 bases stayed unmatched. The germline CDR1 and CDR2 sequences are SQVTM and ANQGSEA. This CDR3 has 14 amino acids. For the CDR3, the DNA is TGCAGCGTTGATCGGGAGGGCCATTCTAACGAGCAGTACTTC. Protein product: CSVDREGHSNEQYF.

The CDR3 bases are TGTGCCAGCAGCTGGGCCTACTGGAGTACGGAGCAGTACTTC. This encodes CASSWAYWSTEQYF. The rearrangement links TRBV5-5 to TRBJ2-7; no clear D. The CDR3 is 14 residues long. Trimming removed 3 bases from V and 7 bases from J, with 17 bases in between. Per germline, CDR1 SGHKS and CDR2 YYEKEE (reference sequence).

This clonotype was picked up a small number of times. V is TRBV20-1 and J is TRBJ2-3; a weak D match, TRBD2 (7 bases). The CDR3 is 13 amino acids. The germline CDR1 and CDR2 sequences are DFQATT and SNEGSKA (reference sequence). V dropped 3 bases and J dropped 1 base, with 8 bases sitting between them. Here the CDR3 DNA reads TGCAGTGCTAGCGGGGGGCGCACAGATACGCAGTATTTT. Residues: CSASGGRTDTQYF.

CDR3 protein: CSARDPRSYEQYF. In DNA form, the CDR3 reads TGCAGTGCTAGAGATCCACGATCCTACGAGCAGTACTTC. This rearrangement joins TRBV20-1 to TRBJ2-7; D ambiguous. Germline loops: CDR1 DFQATT, CDR2 SNEGSKA (reference sequence). Trimming shortened V by 0 bases and J by 1 base, and 7 bases separated the two germline ends. The CDR3 has 13 residues.

CDR3 amino acids: CSVENVDEQFF. CDR3 in DNA: TGCAGCGTTGAAAACGTCGATGAGCAGTTCTTC. V is TRBV29-1 and J is TRBJ2-1, with D hard to call. CDR3 length: 11 amino acids. Germline CDR1 is SQVTM and CDR2 is ANQGSEA. V gave up 2 bases and J gave up 8 bases, with 7 bases separating them.

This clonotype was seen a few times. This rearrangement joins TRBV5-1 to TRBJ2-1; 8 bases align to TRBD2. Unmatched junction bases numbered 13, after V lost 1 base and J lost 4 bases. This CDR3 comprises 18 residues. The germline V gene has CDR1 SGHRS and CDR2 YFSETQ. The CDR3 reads CASSLTGGSESRYNEQFF. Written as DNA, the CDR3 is TGCGCCAGCAGCTTGACGGGAGGGTCCGAATCACGTTACAATGAGCAGTTCTTC.

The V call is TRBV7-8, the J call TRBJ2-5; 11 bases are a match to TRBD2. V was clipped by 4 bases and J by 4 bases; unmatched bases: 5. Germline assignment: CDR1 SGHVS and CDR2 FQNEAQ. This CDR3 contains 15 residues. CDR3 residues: CASSYTSGRGETQYF. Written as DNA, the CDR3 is TGTGCCAGCAGCTACACTAGCGGGAGAGGAGAGACCCAGTACTTC.

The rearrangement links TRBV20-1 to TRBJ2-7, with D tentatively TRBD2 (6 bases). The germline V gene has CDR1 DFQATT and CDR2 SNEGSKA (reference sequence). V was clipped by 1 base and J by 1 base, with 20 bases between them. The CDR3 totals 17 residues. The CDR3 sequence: CSARAVGDGGVSYEQYF. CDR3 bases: TGCAGTGCTAGAGCAGTTGGGGACGGCGGGGTTTCCTACGAGCAGTACTTC.

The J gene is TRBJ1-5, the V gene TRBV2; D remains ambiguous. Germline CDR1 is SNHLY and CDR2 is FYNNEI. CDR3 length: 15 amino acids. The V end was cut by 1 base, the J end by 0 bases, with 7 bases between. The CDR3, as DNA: TGTGCCAGCAGTGAAGGGGATTATAGCAATCAGCCCCAGCATTTT. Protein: CASSEGDYSNQPQHF.

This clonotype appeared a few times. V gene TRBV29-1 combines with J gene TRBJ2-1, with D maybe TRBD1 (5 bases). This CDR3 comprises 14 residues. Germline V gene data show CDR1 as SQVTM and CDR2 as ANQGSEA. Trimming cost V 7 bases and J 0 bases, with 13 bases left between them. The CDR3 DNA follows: TGCAGCGCCGAGACAGCTTTCTCCTACAATGAGCAGTTCTTC. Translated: CSAETAFSYNEQFF.

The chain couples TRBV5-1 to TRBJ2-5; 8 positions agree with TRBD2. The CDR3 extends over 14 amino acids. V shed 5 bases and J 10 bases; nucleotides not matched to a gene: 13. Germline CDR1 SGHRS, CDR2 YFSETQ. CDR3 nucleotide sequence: TGCGCCAGCAGTCAGTCGGGAGGGCCCGGGGACCAGTACTTC. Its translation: CASSQSGGPGDQYF.

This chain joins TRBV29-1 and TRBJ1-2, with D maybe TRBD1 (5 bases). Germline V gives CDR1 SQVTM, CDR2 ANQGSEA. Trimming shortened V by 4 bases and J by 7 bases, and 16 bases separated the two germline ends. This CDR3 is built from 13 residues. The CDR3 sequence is CSVAPGRSSGYTF. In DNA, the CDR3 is TGCAGCGTTGCCCCGGGACGAAGCTCTGGCTACACCTTC.

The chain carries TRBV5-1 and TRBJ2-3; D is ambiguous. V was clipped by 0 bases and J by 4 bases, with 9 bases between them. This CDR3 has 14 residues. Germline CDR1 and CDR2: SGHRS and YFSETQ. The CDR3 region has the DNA TGCGCCAGCAGCTTGGCCTTTGCCGCAGATACGCAGTATTTT. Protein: CASSLAFAADTQYF.

CDR3 residues: CASSRTSGSRRPEQYF. The DNA for the CDR3 is TGTGCCAGCAGTCGGACTAGCGGGAGCCGAAGGCCCGAGCAGTACTTC. This chain links TRBV14 with TRBJ2-7; 13 nucleotides match TRBD2. With V trimmed by 6 bases and J by 6 bases, 11 bases remained unmatched. The CDR3 runs 16 residues. Germline loops: CDR1 SGHDN, CDR2 FVKESK.

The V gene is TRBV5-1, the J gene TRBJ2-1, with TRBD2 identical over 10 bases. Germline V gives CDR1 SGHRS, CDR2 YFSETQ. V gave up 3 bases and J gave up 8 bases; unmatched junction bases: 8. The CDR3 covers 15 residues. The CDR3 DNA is TGCGCCAGCAGCTGGGGGGCTAGCGGGAGTGATGAGCAGTTCTTC. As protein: CASSWGASGSDEQFF.

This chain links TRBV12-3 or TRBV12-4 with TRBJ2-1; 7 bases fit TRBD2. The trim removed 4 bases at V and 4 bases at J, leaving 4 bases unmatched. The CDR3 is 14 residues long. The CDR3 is CASSYNSGYNEQFF. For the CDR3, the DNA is TGTGCCAGCAGTTACAATAGCGGGTACAATGAGCAGTTCTTC.

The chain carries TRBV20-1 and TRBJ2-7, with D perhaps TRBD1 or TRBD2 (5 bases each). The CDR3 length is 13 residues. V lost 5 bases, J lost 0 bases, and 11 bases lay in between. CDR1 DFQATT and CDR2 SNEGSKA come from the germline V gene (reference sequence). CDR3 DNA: TGCAGTGCTCCCGGGACCCACTCCTACGAGCAGTACTTC. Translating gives CSAPGTHSYEQYF.

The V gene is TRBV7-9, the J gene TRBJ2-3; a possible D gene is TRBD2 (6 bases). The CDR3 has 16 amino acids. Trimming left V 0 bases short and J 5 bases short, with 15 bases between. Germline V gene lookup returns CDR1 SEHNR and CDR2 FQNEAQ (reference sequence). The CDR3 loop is CASSLASGSRGDTQYF. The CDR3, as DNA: TGTGCCAGCAGCTTAGCTAGCGGCTCTCGGGGAGATACGCAGTATTTT.

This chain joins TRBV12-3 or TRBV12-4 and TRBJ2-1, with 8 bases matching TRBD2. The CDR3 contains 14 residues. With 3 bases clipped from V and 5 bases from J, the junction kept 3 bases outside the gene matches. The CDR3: CASSFRLANNEQFF. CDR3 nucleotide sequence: TGTGCCAGCAGTTTTCGACTAGCGAACAATGAGCAGTTCTTC.

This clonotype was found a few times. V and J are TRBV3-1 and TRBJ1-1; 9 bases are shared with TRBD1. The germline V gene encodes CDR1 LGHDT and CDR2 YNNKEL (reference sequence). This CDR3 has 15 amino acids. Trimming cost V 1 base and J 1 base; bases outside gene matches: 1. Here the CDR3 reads CASSQGTGANTEAFF. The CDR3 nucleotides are TGTGCCAGCAGCCAAGGGACAGGGGCGAACACTGAAGCTTTCTTT.

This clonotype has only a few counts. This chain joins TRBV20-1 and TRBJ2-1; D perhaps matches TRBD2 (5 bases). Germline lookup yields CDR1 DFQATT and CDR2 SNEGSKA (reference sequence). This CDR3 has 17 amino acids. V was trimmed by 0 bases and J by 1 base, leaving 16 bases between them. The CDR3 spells CSARDQVPDWSYNEQFF. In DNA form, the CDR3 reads TGCAGTGCTAGAGATCAGGTCCCGGACTGGTCCTACAATGAGCAGTTCTTC.

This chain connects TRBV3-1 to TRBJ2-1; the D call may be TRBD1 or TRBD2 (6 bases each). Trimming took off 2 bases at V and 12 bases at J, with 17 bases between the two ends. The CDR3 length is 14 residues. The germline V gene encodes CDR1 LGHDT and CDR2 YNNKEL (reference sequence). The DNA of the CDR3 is TGTGCCAGCAGCCAAATTTGGGGGGCTCAGGGGCAGTTCTTC. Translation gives CASSQIWGAQGQFF.

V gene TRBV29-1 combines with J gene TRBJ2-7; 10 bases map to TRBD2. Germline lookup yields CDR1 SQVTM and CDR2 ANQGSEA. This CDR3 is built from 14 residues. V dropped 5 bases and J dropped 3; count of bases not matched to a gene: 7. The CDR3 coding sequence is TGCAGCGTTCCCTCTAGCGGGAGTAGCTACGAGCAGTACTTC. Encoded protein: CSVPSSGSSYEQYF.

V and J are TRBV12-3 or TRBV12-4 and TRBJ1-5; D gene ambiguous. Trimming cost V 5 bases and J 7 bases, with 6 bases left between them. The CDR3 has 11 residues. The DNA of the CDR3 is TGTGCCAGCAGTCATGGCCAGCCCCAGCATTTT. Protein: CASSHGQPQHF.

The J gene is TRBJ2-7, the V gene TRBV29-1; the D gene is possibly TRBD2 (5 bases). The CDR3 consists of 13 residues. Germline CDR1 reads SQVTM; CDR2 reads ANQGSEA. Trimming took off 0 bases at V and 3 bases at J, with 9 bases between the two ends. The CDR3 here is CSVEDRGLYEQYF. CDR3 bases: TGCAGCGTTGAAGATCGGGGTCTCTACGAGCAGTACTTC.